This T cell receptor (beta chain) came from a study of human T cells and chemical hapten exposure. Whole-study findings and limits: Positively correlated with patch test score were the counts of PT1 expanded TCRs.

Individual cDNA molecules (in the library) carried attached unique molecular identifiers. Using its own MiXCR run on the RACE reads, TCRdb lists one record per CDR3 protein. The sample has roughly 380,000 distinct CDR3 sequences, 4.5% to 6% seen once. This CDR3 is built from 13 residues. Trimming left V 3 bases short and J 6 bases short, with 9 bases between. Looked up from germline, CDR1 is MNHNS and CDR2 is SASEGT. Note on this clonotype: Its cognate antigen is unknown.

This sample's time point: pre-sensitization, week 0. Treatment in this sample: therapeutic diphenylcyclopropenone sensitization with weekly scalp DPC. The study drew its donors from alopecia patients who were 18 to 70 years old and suitable for DPC. Total RNA was isolated from unfractionated whole blood. The TCR originated in a woman aged 50 to 60 with alopecia areata. Some clones in this sample may be carry-over from other donors' samples. V and J are TRBV6-1 and TRBJ1-5, with D tentatively TRBD1 (5 bases). The sample consisted of whole blood, taken in connection with sensitization to the hapten diphenylcyclopropenone (DPC). CDR3 coding DNA: TGTGCCAGCAGTGAGGGGGTAAGTCAGCCCCAGCATTTT. Its translation is CASSEGVSQPQHF.